What follows are 32 T cell receptor beta chains derived from one specimen sequenced in a study of T cell responses to AZD1222 COVID-19 vaccine. Libraries were prepared by immunoSEQ multiplex PCR; TCRdb keeps only in-frame clonotypes and omits some of them. Here the sample spans 95,000 to 150,000 clones, roughly nine tenths being singletons. Sequenced material: peripheral blood, taken on day 0 of AZD1222 vaccination. The origin of the receptors is an adult in good health.

This chain uses TRBV6-2 or TRBV6-3 with TRBJ2-5; D is unresolved. The CDR3 length is 16 residues. V dropped 4 bases and J dropped 4 bases, with 19 bases sitting between them. CDR1 and CDR2 from the germline V gene are MNHEY and SVGEGT. This CDR3 reads CASSSVRPAQSETQYF. The CDR3 DNA sequence: TGTGCCAGCAGTTCAGTGCGGCCGGCTCAATCAGAGACCCAGTACTTC.

This sequence joins TRBV19 and TRBJ1-6; weak D call: TRBD1 (5 bases). Per the germline V gene, CDR1 is LNHDA and CDR2 is SQIVND (reference sequence). The CDR3 loop spans 15 amino acids. Trimming removed 3 bases from V and 7 bases from J, with 13 bases in between. The CDR3 DNA reads TGTGCCAGTAGTATGACGGGGGGTAAGAATTCACCCCTCCACTTT. Translation: CASSMTGGKNSPLHF.

This clone has just a few counts. The V and J genes are TRBV9 and TRBJ2-4, with D perhaps TRBD2 (6 bases). CDR1 and CDR2 (germline): SGDLS, YYNGEE. The CDR3 length is 14 residues. The germline V and J ends were trimmed by 3 bases and 3 bases, with 10 bases remaining between them. The CDR3 sequence: CASSAGTGKNIQYF. The CDR3 DNA reads TGTGCCAGCAGCGCCGGGACTGGCAAAAACATTCAGTACTTC.

This chain joins TRBV27 and TRBJ2-1; possibly TRBD1 or TRBD2 for D (5 bases each). V lost 6 bases, J lost 2 bases, and 14 bases lay in between. Germline V lookup: CDR1 MNHEY, CDR2 SMNVEV (reference sequence). The CDR3 length is 15 residues. In nucleotides, the CDR3 is TGTGCCAGCAGCCTCGCCGGGACCCCCTACAATGAGCAGTTCTTC. This translates into CASSLAGTPYNEQFF.

The V gene is TRBV11-2, the J gene TRBJ1-1, with D unresolved. The V end was cut by 8 bases, the J end by 5 bases, with 15 bases between. The CDR3 is 13 residues long. Per germline, CDR1 SGHAT and CDR2 FQNNGV. The CDR3 is CASSRYGGTEAFF. Written as DNA, the CDR3 is TGTGCCAGCTCCCGGTACGGAGGTACTGAAGCTTTCTTT.

V and J are TRBV11-2 and TRBJ1-6, with 7 bases matching TRBD1. CDR3 length: 15 amino acids. Germline V CDR1 and CDR2: SGHAT, FQNNGV. The ends lost 3 bases at V and 6 bases at J; junction bases unmatched: 5. Here the CDR3 reads CASSFRQGFNSPLHF. The CDR3 DNA reads as TGTGCCAGCAGCTTTCGACAGGGTTTTAATTCACCCCTCCACTTT.

The chain is built from TRBV29-1 and TRBJ1-2; tentatively, D is TRBD1 (5 bases). V was clipped by 0 bases and J by 11 bases, with 10 bases between them. CDR1 and CDR2 (germline): SQVTM, ANQGSEA. This CDR3 is built from 11 residues. As DNA, the CDR3 is TGCAGCGTTGAAGAAACCAGGGAATACACCTTC. As protein: CSVEETREYTF.

This clone was observed a few times. Other DNA sequences in the sample encode the same CDR3. The J gene is TRBJ1-1, the V gene TRBV4-1, with unresolved D. Germline V gene lookup returns CDR1 MGHRA and CDR2 YSYEKL. The V end was cut by 4 bases, the J end by 1 base, with 7 bases between. The CDR3 consists of 13 residues. The CDR3, as DNA: TGCGCCAGCAGCCTCTTTGGGAACACTGAAGCTTTCTTT. This sequence encodes CASSLFGNTEAFF.

This clone was counted a few times. The chain links TRBV9 to TRBJ2-7; 10 bases map to TRBD1. This CDR3 comprises 14 residues. V shed 0 bases, J shed 6 bases, and the junction held 3 bases outside the gene matches. Germline loops: CDR1 SGDLS, CDR2 YYNGEE. The DNA of the CDR3 is TGTGCCAGCAGCGTAGGGACAGGGGGGTTCGAGCAGTACTTC. Its translation: CASSVGTGGFEQYF. Full variable domain (missing parts from reference TRBV9 and TRBJ2-7): DSGVTQTPKHLITATGQRVTLRCSPRSGDLSVYWYQQSLDQGLQFLIQYYNGEERAKGNILERFSAQQFPDLHSELNLSSLELGDSALYFCASSVGTGGFEQYFGPGTRLTVT.

The chain couples TRBV29-1 to TRBJ1-4; D possibly corresponds to TRBD1 (5 bases). The CDR3 has 15 residues. Germline CDR1 is SQVTM and CDR2 is ANQGSEA. V lost 4 bases, J lost 6 bases, and 18 bases lay in between. CDR3: CSVAPGGEGYEKLFF. The CDR3, as DNA: TGCAGCGTTGCTCCGGGTGGAGAGGGGTATGAAAAACTGTTTTTT.

The chain is built from TRBV4-1 and TRBJ1-2; D is ambiguous. This CDR3 region has 15 residues. The germline CDR1 and CDR2 sequences are MGHRA and YSYEKL. Between the trimmed V and J ends, which lost 1 base and 2 bases, there was a span of 11 bases. CDR3 residues: CASSQGTRKNYGYTF. CDR3 nucleotide sequence: TGCGCCAGCAGCCAAGGTACACGAAAGAACTATGGCTACACCTTC.

The chain couples TRBV4-2 to TRBJ2-7; 7 nucleotides align to TRBD1. This CDR3 region has 15 residues. V lost 0 bases to trimming and J lost 4 bases; unmatched junction nucleotides: 6. Germline loops: CDR1 LGHNA, CDR2 YNFKEQ. The CDR3 region is CASSQDAGGVYEQYF. The CDR3 nucleotides read TGTGCCAGCAGCCAAGATGCAGGGGGAGTTTACGAGCAGTACTTC.

This CDR3 is CAWSGSSNQPQHF. The CDR3, as DNA: TGTGCCTGGAGTGGCAGTAGCAATCAGCCCCAGCATTTT. V usage is TRBV30 and J usage is TRBJ1-5; D is uncertain. Deletions cut 1 base from V and 0 bases from J, with 4 bases between. This CDR3 is built from 13 residues. Germline loops: CDR1 GTSNPN, CDR2 SVGIG (reference sequence).

Only one count was recorded for this clone. The rearrangement links TRBV18 to TRBJ1-5; 8 bases are a match to TRBD1. Trimming cost V 6 bases and J 6 bases; bases outside gene matches: 10. Germline V lookup: CDR1 KGHSH, CDR2 LQKENI. The CDR3 sequence is 15 residues long. This CDR3 is CASSPGAGGGQPQHF. In DNA, the CDR3 is TGTGCCAGCTCCCCCGGCGCAGGGGGCGGTCAGCCCCAGCATTTT.

This chain connects TRBV7-7 to TRBJ2-5; D uncertain. The germline V gene has CDR1 SSHAT and CDR2 FNYEAQ (reference sequence). V was clipped by 8 bases and J by 2 bases, with 9 bases between them. This CDR3 is built from 12 residues. Here the CDR3 reads CASSGPQETQYF. CDR3 bases: TGTGCCAGCTCTGGTCCTCAAGAGACCCAGTACTTC.

This chain uses TRBV2 with TRBJ2-6; no definite D call. Per germline, CDR1 SNHLY and CDR2 FYNNEI. CDR3 length equals 16 residues. Trimming removed 2 bases from V and 0 bases from J, with 8 bases in between. DNA for the CDR3: TGTGCCAGCAGTGAATATTCCGACTCTGGGGCCAACGTCCTGACTTTC. Translating it yields CASSEYSDSGANVLTF.

This clone was detected once. The chain combines TRBV7-7 with TRBJ2-1; TRBD2 matches 10 bases. The CDR3 covers 15 residues. Germline assignment: CDR1 SSHAT and CDR2 FNYEAQ (reference sequence). Trimming removed 1 base from V and 8 bases from J; junction bases left unmatched: 5. CDR3 nucleotides: TGTGCCAGCAGCTTAGAAGCGGGAGGGCTGGATGAGCAGTTCTTC. Protein: CASSLEAGGLDEQFF.

The chain recombines TRBV5-4 with TRBJ2-3; D not resolved. V gave up 0 bases and J gave up 6 bases, with 17 bases separating them. This CDR3 is 16 amino acids long. Germline loops: CDR1 SGHNT, CDR2 YYREEE (reference sequence). The CDR3 sequence is CASSLDLVSLPDTQYF. CDR3 sequence (DNA): TGTGCCAGCAGCTTGGACCTAGTATCGCTACCGGATACGCAGTATTTT.

J is TRBJ2-2 and V is TRBV10-3; D is perhaps TRBD1 (6 bases). Germline CDR1 reads ENHRY; CDR2 reads SYGVKD. The CDR3 runs to 13 residues. V dropped 10 bases and J dropped 2 bases, with 11 bases sitting between them. CDR3 coding DNA: TGTGCCACGTGGGACACCAACACCGGGGAGCTGTTTTTT. Its translation is CATWDTNTGELFF.

The chain uses TRBV10-1 and TRBJ2-1; D may be TRBD1 (6 bases). The CDR3 has 11 residues. The V end was cut by 3 bases, the J end by 11 bases, with 8 bases between. The germline CDR1 and CDR2 sequences are WNHNN and SYGVQD (reference sequence). The CDR3 loop is CASSDGGQQFF. The DNA of the CDR3 is TGCGCCAGCAGTGATGGGGGCCAGCAGTTCTTC.

The genes are TRBV5-6 and TRBJ2-2, with D tentatively TRBD1 or TRBD2 (5 bases each). Germline V gives CDR1 SGHDT, CDR2 YYEEEE. The CDR3 loop spans 15 amino acids. The germline V and J ends were trimmed by 3 bases and 4 bases, with 13 bases remaining between them. The CDR3 DNA follows: TGTGCCAGCAGCTGGTGGGACGGTACCACCGGGGAGCTGTTTTTT. As protein: CASSWWDGTTGELFF.

The V gene is TRBV9, the J gene TRBJ2-1; 9 bases fit TRBD1. V shed 3 bases and J 7 bases; nucleotides not matched to a gene: 14. The germline V gene encodes CDR1 SGDLS and CDR2 YYNGEE. This CDR3 spans 17 amino acids. CDR3 DNA sequence: TGTGCCAGCAGCGCACCCCCGGGACAGGGTCGCTTAAATGAGCAGTTCTTC. Encoded protein: CASSAPPGQGRLNEQFF.

This clone has just one count. V gene TRBV4-3 combines with J gene TRBJ2-1; 8 nucleotides line up with TRBD1. After removal of 1 base from V and 6 bases from J, the junction contained 5 bases not matched to a gene. The CDR3 has 15 amino acids. In germline, CDR1 is LGHNA, CDR2 YSLEER. CDR3: CASSQVLGTGNEQFF. The CDR3 DNA reads as TGCGCCAGCAGCCAAGTTTTAGGGACAGGCAATGAGCAGTTCTTC.

V is TRBV5-1 and J is TRBJ2-1, with TRBD2 identical over 15 bases. Germline values: CDR1 SGHRS, CDR2 YFSETQ. The trim removed 4 bases at V and 4 bases at J, leaving 6 bases unmatched. This CDR3 is 17 amino acids long. CDR3 sequence: CASSLTGLAGGYNEQFF. CDR3 coding DNA: TGCGCCAGCAGCCTTACCGGACTAGCGGGAGGGTACAATGAGCAGTTCTTC.

V and J are TRBV7-2 and TRBJ2-7; unclear D gene. The CDR3 totals 14 residues. Germline assignment: CDR1 SGHTA and CDR2 FQGNSA. V lost 1 base and J 0 bases, leaving 7 bases between the germline ends. The CDR3 bases are TGTGCCAGCAGCTTAGAAAAGAGCTCCTACGAGCAGTACTTC. Translated, it gives CASSLEKSSYEQYF. Together with reference TRBV7-2 and TRBJ2-7, the CDR3 gives the full variable domain: GAGVSQSPSNKVTEKGKDVELRCDPISGHTALYWYRQSLGQGLEFLIYFQGNSAPDKSGLPSDRFSAERTGGSVSTLTIQRTQQEDSAVYLCASSLEKSSYEQYFGPGTRLTVT.

The chain combines TRBV7-9 with TRBJ2-7; no definite D call. V was shortened by 0 bases and J by 3 bases, with 12 bases between the two germline ends. The CDR3 sequence is 15 residues long. The germline V gene encodes CDR1 SEHNR and CDR2 FQNEAQ (reference sequence). For the CDR3, the DNA is TGTGCCAGCAGCTTAGCTGTAGGAACGGACTACGAGCAGTACTTC. Translation gives CASSLAVGTDYEQYF.

The J gene is TRBJ1-4, the V gene TRBV21-1. TRBV21-1 is a listed pseudogene. This CDR3 comprises 13 residues. CDR3 residues: CASSPTASGKLFF. CDR3 sequence (DNA): TGTGCCAGCAGCCCCACGGCTTCCGGGAAACTGTTTTTT.

This clone was picked up one time. The J gene is TRBJ2-2, the V gene TRBV27, with 7 bases that match TRBD1. Losses at the gene ends were 2 bases for V and 3 bases for J; bases not matched to a gene: 15. Germline assignment: CDR1 MNHEY and CDR2 SMNVEV (reference sequence). The CDR3 length is 19 residues. CDR3 sequence: CASSLRGTRGTGDTGELFF. CDR3 coding DNA: TGTGCCAGCAGTTTAAGAGGGACCCGGGGTACAGGGGACACCGGGGAGCTGTTTTTT.

V gene TRBV4-1 combines with J gene TRBJ2-7; TRBD1 matches 7 bases. The CDR3 covers 14 residues. Germline V gene data show CDR1 as MGHRA and CDR2 as YSYEKL. V lost 4 bases, J lost 4 bases, and 7 bases stayed unmatched. The CDR3 nucleotides read TGCGCCAGCAGCCGCTTGGGACAGACGTACGAGCAGTACTTC. Encoded protein: CASSRLGQTYEQYF.

The genes are TRBV7-9 and TRBJ1-1; D is ambiguous. V shed 5 bases and J shed 1 base, with 14 bases lying between them. CDR3 length equals 15 residues. In germline, CDR1 is SEHNR, CDR2 FQNEAQ (reference sequence). This CDR3 reads CASSPLGVTNTEAFF. DNA for the CDR3: TGTGCCAGCAGCCCTCTTGGGGTGACGAACACTGAAGCTTTCTTT.

The chain couples TRBV11-3 to TRBJ2-7; maybe TRBD2 (5 bases). The CDR3 runs 14 residues. In germline, CDR1 is SGHNT, CDR2 YENEEA. V shed 7 bases and J shed 2 bases, with 15 bases lying between them. The CDR3 protein is CASTFSDGTYEQYF. The CDR3 DNA sequence: TGTGCCAGCACTTTCTCCGACGGGACCTACGAGCAGTACTTC. Based on the CDR3 plus reference TRBV11-3 and TRBJ2-7, the full variable domain is EAGVVQSPRYKIIEKKQPVAFWCNPISGHNTLYWYLQNLGQGPELLIRYENEEAVDDSQLPKDRFSAERLKGVDSTLKIQPAELGDSAVYLCASTFSDGTYEQYFGPGTRLTVT.

The V and J genes are TRBV3-1 (or the pseudogene TRBV3-2) and TRBJ1-1, with 8 bases aligning to TRBD1. The length of the CDR3 is 18 residues. Germline values: CDR1 LGHDT, CDR2 YNNKEL (reference sequence). V was clipped by 1 base and J by 4 bases; unmatched bases: 14. The CDR3 is CASSQGSRGRISVTEAFF. CDR3 DNA sequence: TGTGCCAGCAGCCAAGGTAGCAGGGGGCGCATATCGGTCACTGAAGCTTTCTTT.